These 12 T cell receptor beta chains originate from one sample sequenced in a study of OX40 agonist ivuxolimab in advanced cancers. The receptor library was made with the immunoSEQ multiplex PCR assay. TCRdb stores this immuneACCESS table with in-frame sequences only. Part of the clones is absent; in the studies checked, under half of the shortfall reflects unresolved V genes, and no reason is known for the rest. Counted in this sample were about 60,000 clones; roughly 84% of them appeared once. The ten largest clonotypes hold around 0.65% of the sample. Sequencing used CD4+ or CD8+ T cells sorted from blood, obtained in a trial of the OX40 agonist ivuxolimab. These receptors were taken from an adult with an advanced solid tumor such as melanoma, head and neck, liver or kidney cancer.

This clone was found once. This chain connects TRBV7-8 to TRBJ1-4; D gene ambiguous. Deletions cut 4 bases from V and 2 bases from J, with 17 bases between. Per the germline V gene, CDR1 is SGHVS and CDR2 is FQNEAQ. There are 17 residues in the CDR3. CDR3 sequence reads: CASSSSLHPGTNEKLFF. CDR3 nucleotide sequence: TGTGCCAGCAGCTCGTCTCTTCACCCGGGGACTAATGAAAAACTGTTTTTT.

The J gene is TRBJ1-4, the V gene TRBV30; 10 positions agree with TRBD1. This CDR3 contains 13 residues. The V segment lost 3 bases and the J segment 10 bases; nucleotides outside the gene matches: 5. The V gene's germline CDR1 is GTSNPN and CDR2 SVGIG (reference sequence). The CDR3 is CAWSGTGVGKLFF. In nucleotides, the CDR3 is TGTGCCTGGAGCGGGACAGGGGTCGGAAAACTGTTTTTT.

This sequence joins TRBV27 and TRBJ1-6; TRBD1 is a possible D gene (6 bases). This CDR3 region has 15 residues. Trimming left V 8 bases short and J 0 bases short, with 11 bases between. Germline V gene data show CDR1 as MNHEY and CDR2 as SMNVEV (reference sequence). CDR3 protein: CASGEGGSYNSPLHF. The CDR3 DNA reads TGTGCCAGCGGCGAGGGGGGCTCCTATAATTCACCCCTCCACTTT.

Here the CDR3 reads CASSPRFQFFDSGNTIYF. In nucleotides, the CDR3 is TGTGCCAGCAGCCCTCGGTTCCAGTTTTTCGACTCTGGAAACACCATATATTTT. The chain is built from TRBV11-2 and TRBJ1-3; D is undetermined. The V gene lost 5 bases and the J gene lost 0 bases, with 20 bases spanning the gap. The CDR3 loop spans 18 amino acids. CDR1 and CDR2 (germline): SGHAT, FQNNGV.

This chain uses TRBV7-2 with TRBJ2-2, with D unresolved. In germline, CDR1 is SGHTA, CDR2 FQGNSA. The length of the CDR3 is 13 residues. V lost 3 bases to trimming and J lost 4 bases, with 6 bases between them. The CDR3 region is CASSLTGTGELFF. In DNA, the CDR3 is TGTGCCAGCAGCTTGACGGGCACCGGGGAGCTGTTTTTT.

The rearrangement joins TRBV5-4 to TRBJ2-2, with D possibly matching TRBD2 (5 bases). Germline CDR1 reads SGHNT; CDR2 reads YYREEE (reference sequence). V dropped 4 bases and J dropped 1 base, with 8 bases sitting between them. The CDR3 extends over 14 amino acids. The DNA of the CDR3 is TGTGCCAGCAGCGTAAGCGGGAACACCGGGGAGCTGTTTTTT. Its protein product is CASSVSGNTGELFF.

The rearrangement links TRBV18 to TRBJ2-7; TRBD2 aligns across 10 bases. Per germline, CDR1 KGHSH and CDR2 LQKENI. CDR3 length equals 16 residues. The ends lost 1 base at V and 5 bases at J; junction bases unmatched: 8. Here the CDR3 reads CASSPLGTSDVHEQYF. For the CDR3, the DNA is TGTGCCAGCTCACCACTCGGGACTAGCGACGTCCACGAGCAGTACTTC.

A single count supports this clone. The CDR3 DNA sequence: TGTGCCAGCACCAGACTAGCGGGGGGCAATGAGCAGTTCTTC. Translating it yields CASTRLAGGNEQFF. The chain combines TRBV6-5 with TRBJ2-1, with TRBD2 matching 13 bases. Germline-derived CDR1 and CDR2 are MNHEY and SVGAGI. Trimming at V came to 7 bases and at J to 6 bases, leaving 3 bases not matched to a gene. This CDR3 is 14 amino acids long.

CDR3 region: CASSYTRQEPQHF. CDR3 nucleotides: TGTGCCAGCAGTTACACCCGACAGGAGCCCCAGCATTTT. V gene TRBV6-5 combines with J gene TRBJ1-5, with a tentative D call TRBD1 (6 bases). The CDR3 is 13 amino acids. CDR1 and CDR2 from the germline V gene are MNHEY and SVGAGI. The germline V and J ends were trimmed by 2 bases and 8 bases, with 10 bases remaining between them.

The gene calls are TRBV2 and TRBJ1-5, with no clear D. CDR1 and CDR2 from the germline V gene are SNHLY and FYNNEI. The CDR3 loop spans 16 amino acids. V shed 3 bases and J shed 4 bases, with 16 bases lying between them. CDR3 protein: CASSENSAILNQPQHF. The CDR3 DNA is TGTGCCAGCAGTGAGAACAGCGCAATATTAAATCAGCCCCAGCATTTT.

This clone was observed a handful of times. This chain connects TRBV19 to TRBJ1-5; no clear D. V was trimmed by 7 bases and J by 7 bases, leaving 17 bases between them. The germline V gene has CDR1 LNHDA and CDR2 SQIVND (reference sequence). CDR3 length: 14 residues. The CDR3 spells CASNPREGRQPQHF. Here the CDR3 DNA reads TGTGCCAGTAACCCTAGGGAGGGTCGGCAGCCCCAGCATTTT. The entire variable domain, with the rest obtained from reference TRBV19 and TRBJ1-5, is as follows: DGGITQSPKYLFRKEGQNVTLSCEQNLNHDAMYWYRQDPGQGLRLIYYSQIVNDFQKGDIAEGYSVSREKKESFPLTVTSAQKNPTAFYLCASNPREGRQPQHFGDGTRLSIL.

This sequence joins TRBV7-6 and TRBJ1-2; the D gene is possibly TRBD1 (5 bases). V gave up 5 bases and J gave up 5 bases, with 18 bases separating them. Germline CDR1 SGHVS, CDR2 FNYEAQ. The CDR3 is 15 residues long. This CDR3 reads CASSPSGQGLYGYTF. Written as DNA, the CDR3 is TGTGCCAGCAGCCCTTCTGGGCAGGGCCTTTATGGCTACACCTTC.